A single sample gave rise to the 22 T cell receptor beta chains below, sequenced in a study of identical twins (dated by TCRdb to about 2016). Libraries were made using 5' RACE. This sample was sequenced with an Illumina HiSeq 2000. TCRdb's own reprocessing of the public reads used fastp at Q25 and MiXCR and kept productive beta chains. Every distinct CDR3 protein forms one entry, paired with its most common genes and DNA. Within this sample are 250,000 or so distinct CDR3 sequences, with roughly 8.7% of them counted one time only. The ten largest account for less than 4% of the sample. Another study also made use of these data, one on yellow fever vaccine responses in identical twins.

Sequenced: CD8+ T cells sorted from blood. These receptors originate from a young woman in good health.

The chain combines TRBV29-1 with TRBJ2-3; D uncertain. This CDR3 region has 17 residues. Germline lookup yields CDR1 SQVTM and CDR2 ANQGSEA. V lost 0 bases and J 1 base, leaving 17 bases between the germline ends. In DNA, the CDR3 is TGCAGCGTTGAAGATGCGCAGGACCTCCCGGGCACAGATACGCAGTATTTT. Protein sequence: CSVEDAQDLPGTDTQYF.

This CDR3 is CASSSTPGPSDEQYF. CDR3 coding DNA: TGTGCCAGCAGTTCAACCCCGGGACCATCTGACGAGCAGTACTTC. The J gene is TRBJ2-7, the V gene TRBV7-8, with D possibly being TRBD1 or TRBD2 (5 bases each). V lost 6 bases, J lost 5 bases, and 20 bases lay in between. Germline V gene sequence: CDR1 SGHVS, CDR2 FQNEAQ. CDR3 size: 15 residues. Combining the CDR3 with reference TRBV7-8 and TRBJ2-7 gives the whole variable domain GAGVSQSPRYKVAKRGQDVALRCDPISGHVSLFWYQQALGQGPEFLTYFQNEAQLDKSGLPSDRFFAERPEGSVSTLKIQRTQQEDSAVYLCASSSTPGPSDEQYFGPGTRLTVT.

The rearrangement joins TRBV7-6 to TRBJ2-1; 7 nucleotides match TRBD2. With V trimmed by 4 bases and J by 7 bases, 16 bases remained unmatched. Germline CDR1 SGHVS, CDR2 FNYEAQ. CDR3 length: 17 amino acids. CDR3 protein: CASSSLIRGGRGNEQFF. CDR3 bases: TGTGCCAGCAGCTCACTCATCCGTGGCGGGAGAGGGAATGAGCAGTTCTTC. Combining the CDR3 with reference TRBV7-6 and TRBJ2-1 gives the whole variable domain GAGVSQSPRYKVTKRGQDVALRCDPISGHVSLYWYRQALGQGPEFLTYFNYEAQQDKSGLPNDRFSAERPEGSISTLTIQRTEQRDSAMYRCASSSLIRGGRGNEQFFGPGTRLTVL.

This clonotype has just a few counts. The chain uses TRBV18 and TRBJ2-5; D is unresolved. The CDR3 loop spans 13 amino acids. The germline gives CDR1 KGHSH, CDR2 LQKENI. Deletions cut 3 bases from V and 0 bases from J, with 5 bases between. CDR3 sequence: CASSPPDQETQYF. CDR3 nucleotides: TGTGCCAGCTCACCCCCGGACCAAGAGACCCAGTACTTC.

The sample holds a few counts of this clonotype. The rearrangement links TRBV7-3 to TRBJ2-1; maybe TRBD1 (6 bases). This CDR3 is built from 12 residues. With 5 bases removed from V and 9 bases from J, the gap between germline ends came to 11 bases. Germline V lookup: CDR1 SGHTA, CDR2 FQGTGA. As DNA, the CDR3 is TGTGCCAGCAGCGTGGACAGTTTTGAGCAGTTCTTC. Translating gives CASSVDSFEQFF.

CDR3 in amino acids: CASRTGTSGYNEQFF. For the CDR3, the DNA is TGTGCCAGCAGAACCGGGACTAGCGGATACAATGAGCAGTTCTTC. The V call is TRBV28, the J call TRBJ2-1, with 11 bases matching TRBD2. Germline CDR1 is MDHEN and CDR2 is SYDVKM. CDR3 length equals 15 residues. The V gene end was trimmed by 6 bases and the J gene end by 4 bases; junction bases not matched to a gene: 5. Drawing the rest from reference TRBV28 and TRBJ2-1, the complete variable domain is DVKVTQSSRYLVKRTGEKVFLECVQDMDHENMFWYRQDPGLGLRLIYFSYDVKMKEKGDIPEGYSVSREKKERFSLILESASTNQTSMYLCASRTGTSGYNEQFFGPGTRLTVL.

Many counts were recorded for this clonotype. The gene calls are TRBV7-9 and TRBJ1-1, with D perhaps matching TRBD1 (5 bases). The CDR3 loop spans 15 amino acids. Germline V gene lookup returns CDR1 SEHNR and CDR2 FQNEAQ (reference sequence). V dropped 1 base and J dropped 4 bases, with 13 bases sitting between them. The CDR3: CASSLVGALVTEAFF. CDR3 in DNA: TGTGCCAGCAGCTTAGTAGGGGCTTTAGTCACTGAAGCTTTCTTT.

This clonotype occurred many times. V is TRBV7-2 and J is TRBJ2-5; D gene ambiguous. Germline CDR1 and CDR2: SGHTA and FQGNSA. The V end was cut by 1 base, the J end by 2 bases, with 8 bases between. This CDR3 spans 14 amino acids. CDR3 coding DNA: TGTGCCAGCAGCTTAGAGTTGGGACAAGAGACCCAGTACTTC. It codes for CASSLELGQETQYF.

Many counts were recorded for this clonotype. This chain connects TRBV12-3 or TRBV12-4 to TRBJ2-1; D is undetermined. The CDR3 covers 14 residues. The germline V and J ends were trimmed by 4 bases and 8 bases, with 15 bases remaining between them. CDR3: CASSSLLVVHEQFF. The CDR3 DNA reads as TGTGCCAGCAGTTCCCTTCTAGTGGTCCATGAGCAGTTCTTC.

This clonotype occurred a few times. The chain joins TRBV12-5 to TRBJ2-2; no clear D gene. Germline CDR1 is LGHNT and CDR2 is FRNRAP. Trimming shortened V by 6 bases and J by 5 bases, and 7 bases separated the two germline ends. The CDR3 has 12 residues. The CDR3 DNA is TGTGCTAGTGGCGACGCTACCGGGGAGCTGTTTTTT. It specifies CASGDATGELFF.

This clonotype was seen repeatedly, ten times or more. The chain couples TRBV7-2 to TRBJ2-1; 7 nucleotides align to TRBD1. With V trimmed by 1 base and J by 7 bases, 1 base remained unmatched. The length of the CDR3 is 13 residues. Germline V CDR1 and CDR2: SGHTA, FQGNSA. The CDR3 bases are TGTGCCAGCAGCTTAGTGACAGGGAATGAGCAGTTCTTC. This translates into CASSLVTGNEQFF. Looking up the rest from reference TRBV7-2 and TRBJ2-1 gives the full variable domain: GAGVSQSPSNKVTEKGKDVELRCDPISGHTALYWYRQSLGQGLEFLIYFQGNSAPDKSGLPSDRFSAERTGGSVSTLTIQRTQQEDSAVYLCASSLVTGNEQFFGPGTRLTVL.

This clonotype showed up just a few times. CDR3 nucleotide sequence: TGTGCCATCAGTGAAAGGCTAGCGGGAGTCCTGGTAAACGATACGCAGTATTTT. This sequence encodes CAISERLAGVLVNDTQYF. The chain has TRBV10-3 and TRBJ2-3; 10 bases agree with TRBD2. CDR3 size: 18 residues. Germline CDR1 is ENHRY and CDR2 is SYGVKD. V lost 3 bases to trimming and J lost 6 bases; unmatched junction nucleotides: 15.

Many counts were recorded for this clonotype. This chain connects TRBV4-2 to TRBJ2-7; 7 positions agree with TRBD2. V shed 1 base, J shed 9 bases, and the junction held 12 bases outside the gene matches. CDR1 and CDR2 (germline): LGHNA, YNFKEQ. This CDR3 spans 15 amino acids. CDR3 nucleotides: TGTGCCAGCAGCCAAGGACTAGCCGACCGACGAGGGCAGTACTTC. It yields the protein CASSQGLADRRGQYF.

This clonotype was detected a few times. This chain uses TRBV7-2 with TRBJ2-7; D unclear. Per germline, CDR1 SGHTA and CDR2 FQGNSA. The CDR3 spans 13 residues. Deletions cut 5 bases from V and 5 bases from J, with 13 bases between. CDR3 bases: TGTGCCAGCAGCCCGCTACCTCCGGACGAGCAGTACTTC. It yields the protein CASSPLPPDEQYF. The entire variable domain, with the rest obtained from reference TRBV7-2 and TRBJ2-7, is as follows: GAGVSQSPSNKVTEKGKDVELRCDPISGHTALYWYRQSLGQGLEFLIYFQGNSAPDKSGLPSDRFSAERTGGSVSTLTIQRTQQEDSAVYLCASSPLPPDEQYFGPGTRLTVT.

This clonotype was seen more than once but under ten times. The CDR3: CSVVGRRVNTEAFF. The CDR3 DNA reads as TGCAGCGTTGTAGGGCGCAGGGTTAACACTGAAGCTTTCTTT. The chain joins TRBV29-1 to TRBJ1-1; a weak D match, TRBD1 (5 bases). Germline CDR1 reads SQVTM; CDR2 reads ANQGSEA. Trimming took off 4 bases at V and 2 bases at J, with 14 bases between the two ends. The CDR3 extends over 14 amino acids. Based on the CDR3 plus reference TRBV29-1 and TRBJ1-1, the full variable domain is SAVISQKPSRDICQRGTSLTIQCQVDSQVTMMFWYRQQPGQSLTLIATANQGSEATYESGFVIDKFPISRPNLTFSTLTVSNMSPEDSSIYLCSVVGRRVNTEAFFGQGTRLTVV.

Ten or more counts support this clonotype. CDR3 amino acids: CASSLVGPGELFF. The CDR3 DNA follows: TGTGCCAGCAGTTTGGTGGGGCCCGGGGAGCTGTTTTTT. The chain uses TRBV12-3 or TRBV12-4 and TRBJ2-2, with D perhaps matching TRBD1 (5 bases). V was clipped by 3 bases and J by 6 bases, with 8 bases between them. This CDR3 is 13 amino acids long.

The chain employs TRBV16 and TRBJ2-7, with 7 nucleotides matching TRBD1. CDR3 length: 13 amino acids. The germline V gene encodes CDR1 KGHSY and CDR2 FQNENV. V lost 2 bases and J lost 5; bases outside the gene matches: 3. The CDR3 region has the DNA TGTGCCAGCAGCCAACAGACAGGGAACGAGCAGTACTTC. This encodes CASSQQTGNEQYF.

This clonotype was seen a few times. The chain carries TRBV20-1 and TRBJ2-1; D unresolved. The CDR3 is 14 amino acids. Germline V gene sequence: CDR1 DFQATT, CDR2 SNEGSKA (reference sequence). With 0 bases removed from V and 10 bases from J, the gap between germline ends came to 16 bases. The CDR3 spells CSARDPLRLIEQFF. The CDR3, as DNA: TGCAGTGCTAGAGATCCACTGCGCCTCATCGAGCAGTTCTTC.

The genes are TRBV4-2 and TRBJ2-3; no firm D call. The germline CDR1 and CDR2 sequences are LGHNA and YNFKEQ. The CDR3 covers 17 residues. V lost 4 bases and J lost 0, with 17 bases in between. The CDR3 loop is CASSRFRASLSTDTQYF. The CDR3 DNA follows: TGTGCCAGCAGCCGTTTCCGGGCTAGTCTTAGCACAGATACGCAGTATTTT.

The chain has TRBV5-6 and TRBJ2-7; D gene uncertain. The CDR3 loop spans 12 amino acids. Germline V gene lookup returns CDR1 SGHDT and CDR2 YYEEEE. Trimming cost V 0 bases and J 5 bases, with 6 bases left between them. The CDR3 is CASSLALNEQYF. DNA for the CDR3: TGTGCCAGCAGCTTGGCTCTAAACGAGCAGTACTTC.

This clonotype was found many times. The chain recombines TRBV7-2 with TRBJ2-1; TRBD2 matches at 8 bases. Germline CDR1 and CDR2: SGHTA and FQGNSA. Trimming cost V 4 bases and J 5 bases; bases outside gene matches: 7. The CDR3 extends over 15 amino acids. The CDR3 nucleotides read TGTGCCAGCAGCTCTAGCGGGTTCATAAACAATGAGCAGTTCTTC. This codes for CASSSSGFINNEQFF. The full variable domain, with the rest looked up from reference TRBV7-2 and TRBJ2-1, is GAGVSQSPSNKVTEKGKDVELRCDPISGHTALYWYRQSLGQGLEFLIYFQGNSAPDKSGLPSDRFSAERTGGSVSTLTIQRTQQEDSAVYLCASSSSGFINNEQFFGPGTRLTVL.

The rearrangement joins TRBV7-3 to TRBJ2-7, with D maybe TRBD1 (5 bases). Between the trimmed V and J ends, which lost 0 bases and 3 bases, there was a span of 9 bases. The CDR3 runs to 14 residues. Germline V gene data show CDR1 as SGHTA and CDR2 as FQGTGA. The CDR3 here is CASSLTGDFYEQYF. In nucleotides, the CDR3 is TGTGCCAGCAGCTTAACAGGGGATTTCTACGAGCAGTACTTC.